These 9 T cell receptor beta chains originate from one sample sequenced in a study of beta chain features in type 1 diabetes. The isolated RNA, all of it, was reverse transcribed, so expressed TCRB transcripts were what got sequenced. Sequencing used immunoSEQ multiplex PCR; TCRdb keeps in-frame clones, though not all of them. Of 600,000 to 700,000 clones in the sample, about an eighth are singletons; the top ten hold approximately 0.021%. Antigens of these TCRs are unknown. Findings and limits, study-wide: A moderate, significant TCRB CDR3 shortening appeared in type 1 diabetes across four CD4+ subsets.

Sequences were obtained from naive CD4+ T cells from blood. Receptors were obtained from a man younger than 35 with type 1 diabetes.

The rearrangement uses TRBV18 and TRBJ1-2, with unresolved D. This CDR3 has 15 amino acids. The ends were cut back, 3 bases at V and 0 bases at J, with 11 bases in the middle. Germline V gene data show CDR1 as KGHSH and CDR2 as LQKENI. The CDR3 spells CASSPESETNYGYTF. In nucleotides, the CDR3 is TGTGCCAGCTCACCCGAATCGGAAACTAACTATGGCTACACCTTC.

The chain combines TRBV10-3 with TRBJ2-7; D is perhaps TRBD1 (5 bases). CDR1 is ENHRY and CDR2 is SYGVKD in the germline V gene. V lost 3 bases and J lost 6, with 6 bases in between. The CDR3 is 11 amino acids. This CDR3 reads CAISDRAEQYF. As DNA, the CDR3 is TGTGCCATCAGTGACAGGGCCGAGCAGTACTTC.

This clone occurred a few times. In DNA form, the CDR3 reads TGTGCCAGCAGCCCAGGGGGCTCTGGAAACACCATATATTTT. Residues: CASSPGGSGNTIYF. The J gene is TRBJ1-3, the V gene TRBV9, with 7 bases lining up with TRBD1. CDR1 SGDLS and CDR2 YYNGEE come from the germline V gene. V dropped 4 bases and J dropped 0; count of bases not matched to a gene: 1. The CDR3 is 14 amino acids.

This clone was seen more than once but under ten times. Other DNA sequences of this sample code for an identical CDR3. CDR3: CAWSAGSSYNSPLHF. Here the CDR3 DNA reads TGTGCCTGGAGTGCAGGGAGCTCCTATAATTCACCCCTCCACTTT. This chain uses TRBV30 with TRBJ1-6; D possibly corresponds to TRBD1 (5 bases). Between the trimmed V and J ends, which lost 1 base and 0 bases, there was a span of 7 bases. This CDR3 comprises 15 residues. CDR1 GTSNPN and CDR2 SVGIG come from the germline V gene (reference sequence).

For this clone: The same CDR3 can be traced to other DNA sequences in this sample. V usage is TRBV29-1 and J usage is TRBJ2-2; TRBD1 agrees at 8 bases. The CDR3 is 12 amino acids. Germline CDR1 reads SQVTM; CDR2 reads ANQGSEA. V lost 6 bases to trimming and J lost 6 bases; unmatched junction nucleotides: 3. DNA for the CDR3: TGCAGCGTCGGACAGGGTTCCGGGGAGCTGTTTTTT. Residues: CSVGQGSGELFF.

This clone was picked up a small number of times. CDR3 DNA sequence: TGCGCCAGCAGCCAAGATCACCTCCTAGCGGGGGGTTTTGAAGCCAAAAACATTCAGTACTTC. Translated, it gives CASSQDHLLAGGFEAKNIQYF. The rearrangement joins TRBV4-1 to TRBJ2-4, with 11 bases identical to TRBD2. This CDR3 has 21 amino acids. V was clipped by 0 bases and J by 0 bases; unmatched bases: 13. In germline, CDR1 is MGHRA, CDR2 YSYEKL.

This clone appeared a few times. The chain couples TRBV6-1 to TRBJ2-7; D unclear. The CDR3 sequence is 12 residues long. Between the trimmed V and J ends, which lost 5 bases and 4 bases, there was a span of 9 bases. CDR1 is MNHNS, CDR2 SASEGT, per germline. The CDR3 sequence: CASSPDHYEQYF. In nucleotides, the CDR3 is TGTGCCAGCAGTCCGGACCATTACGAGCAGTACTTC.

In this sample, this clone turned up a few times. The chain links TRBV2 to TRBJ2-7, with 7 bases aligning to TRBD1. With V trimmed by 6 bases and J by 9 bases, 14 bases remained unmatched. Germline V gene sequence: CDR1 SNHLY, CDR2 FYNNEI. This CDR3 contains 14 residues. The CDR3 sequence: CASRNTGVAGGQYF. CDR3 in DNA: TGTGCCAGCAGAAACACAGGGGTGGCAGGGGGGCAGTACTTC.

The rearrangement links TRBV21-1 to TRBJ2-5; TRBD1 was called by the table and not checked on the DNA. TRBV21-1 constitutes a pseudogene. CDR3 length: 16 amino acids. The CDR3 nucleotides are TGTGCCAGCAGCAAAAAAAGGGACAGGGGACAAGAGACCCAGTACTTC. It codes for CASSKKRDRGQETQYF.